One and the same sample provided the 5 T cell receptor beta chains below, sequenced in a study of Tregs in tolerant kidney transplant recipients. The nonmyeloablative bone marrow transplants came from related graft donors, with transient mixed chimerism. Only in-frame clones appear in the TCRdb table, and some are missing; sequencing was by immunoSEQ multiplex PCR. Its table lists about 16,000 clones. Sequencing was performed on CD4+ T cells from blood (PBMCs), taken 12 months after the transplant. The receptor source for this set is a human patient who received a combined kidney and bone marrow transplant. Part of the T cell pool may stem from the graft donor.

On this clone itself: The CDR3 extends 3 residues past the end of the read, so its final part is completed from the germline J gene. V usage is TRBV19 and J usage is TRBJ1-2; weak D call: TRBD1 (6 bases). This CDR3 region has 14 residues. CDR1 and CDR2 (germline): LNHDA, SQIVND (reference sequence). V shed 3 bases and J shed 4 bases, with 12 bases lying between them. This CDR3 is CASSMVTGSYGYTF. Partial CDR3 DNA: TGTGCCAGTAGTATGGTTACAGGGAGCTATGGC.

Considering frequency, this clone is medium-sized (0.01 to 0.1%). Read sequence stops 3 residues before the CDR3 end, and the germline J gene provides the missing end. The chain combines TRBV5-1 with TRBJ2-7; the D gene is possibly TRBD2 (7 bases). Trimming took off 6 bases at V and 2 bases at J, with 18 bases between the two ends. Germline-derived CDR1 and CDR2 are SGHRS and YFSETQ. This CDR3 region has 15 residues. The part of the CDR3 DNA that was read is TGCGCCAGCACCCTCTGGGGGGGACAAACCTACGAG. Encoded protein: CASTLWGGQTYE. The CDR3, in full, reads CASTLWGGQTYEQYF.

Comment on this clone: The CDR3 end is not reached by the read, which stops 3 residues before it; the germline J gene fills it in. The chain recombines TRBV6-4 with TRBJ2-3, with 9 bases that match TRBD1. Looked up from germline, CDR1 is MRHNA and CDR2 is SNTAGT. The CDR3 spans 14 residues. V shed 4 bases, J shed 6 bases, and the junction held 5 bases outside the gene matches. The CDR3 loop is CASSGGQGADTQYF. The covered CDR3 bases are TGTGCCAGCAGTGGGGGACAGGGAGCGGATACG.

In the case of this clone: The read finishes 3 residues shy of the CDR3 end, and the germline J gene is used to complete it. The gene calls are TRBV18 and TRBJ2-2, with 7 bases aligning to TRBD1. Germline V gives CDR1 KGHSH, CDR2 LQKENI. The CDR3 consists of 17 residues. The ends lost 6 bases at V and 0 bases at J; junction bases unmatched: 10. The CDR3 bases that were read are TGTGCCAGCTCGCCGGGACAGCTCTTCGCGAACACCGGGGAG. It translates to CASSPGQLFANTGE. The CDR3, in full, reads CASSPGQLFANTGELFF.

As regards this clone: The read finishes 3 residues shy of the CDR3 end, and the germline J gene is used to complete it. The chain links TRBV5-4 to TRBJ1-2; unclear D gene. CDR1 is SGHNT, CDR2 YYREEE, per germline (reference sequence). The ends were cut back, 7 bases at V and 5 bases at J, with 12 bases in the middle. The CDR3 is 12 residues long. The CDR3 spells CASAGLGYGYTF. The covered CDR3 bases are TGTGCCAGCGCGGGTCTAGGGTATGGC.